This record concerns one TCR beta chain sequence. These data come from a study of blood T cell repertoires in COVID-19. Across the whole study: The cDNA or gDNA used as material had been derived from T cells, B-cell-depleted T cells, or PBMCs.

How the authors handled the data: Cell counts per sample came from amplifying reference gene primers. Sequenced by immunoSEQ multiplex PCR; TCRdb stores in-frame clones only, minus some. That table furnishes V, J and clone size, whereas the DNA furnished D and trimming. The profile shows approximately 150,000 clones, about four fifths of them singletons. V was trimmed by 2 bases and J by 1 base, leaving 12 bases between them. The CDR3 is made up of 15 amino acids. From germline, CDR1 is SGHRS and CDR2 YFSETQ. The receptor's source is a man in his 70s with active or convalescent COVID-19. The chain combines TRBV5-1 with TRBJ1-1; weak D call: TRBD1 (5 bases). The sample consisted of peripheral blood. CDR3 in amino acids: CASSLPTETNTEAFF. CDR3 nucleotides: TGCGCCAGCAGCTTACCGACAGAAACGAACACTGAAGCTTTCTTT.